A selection of T cell receptor beta chains follows, all from one sample in a study of cytomegalovirus exposure and HLA in healthy donors. TCRdb's copy holds only in-frame clones and misses some; the assay was immunoSEQ multiplex PCR. The sample lists 200,000 to 300,000 clones; roughly 87% were seen once. Specimen: PBMCs. These receptors all come from a young man in good health and CMV-seropositive. CDR3s include the opening cysteine and the closing phenylalanine or tryptophan. D genes are given only for firm matches. Only some rows state a clone size, as once, few, many or a class for expanded clones.

clone size,V gene,D gene,J gene,CDR3 protein,CDR3 DNA
.,TRBV27,.,TRBJ2-5,CASSYRAGETQYF,TGTGCCAGCTCTTACAGGGCAGGAGAGACCCAGTACTTC
.,TRBV7-2,.,TRBJ1-3,CASSMGNTIYF,TGTGCCAGCAGCATGGGAAACACCATATATTTT
.,TRBV7-7,.,TRBJ2-5,CASSPQETQYF,TGTGCCAGCAGCCCTCAGGAGACCCAGTACTTC
few,TRBV29-1,.,TRBJ2-7,CSVAEHRASGYEQYF,TGCAGCGTCGCTGAACACAGGGCGTCAGGCTACGAGCAGTACTTC
.,TRBV19,.,TRBJ2-7,CASSGPAEQYF,TGTGCCAGTAGTGGACCCGCGGAGCAGTACTTC
.,TRBV2,TRBD1,TRBJ1-1,CASRDRGLTEAFF,TGTGCCAGCAGAGACAGGGGGCTTACTGAAGCTTTCTTT
few,TRBV4-1,.,TRBJ1-5,CASSQRFNQPQHF,TGCGCCAGCAGCCAAAGGTTCAATCAGCCCCAGCATTTT
.,TRBV7-2,.,TRBJ2-1,CASNERRGHEQFF,TGTGCCAGCAACGAGCGAAGGGGTCATGAGCAGTTCTTC
.,TRBV10-3,.,TRBJ2-6,CAISERPVGSGANVLTF,TGTGCCATCAGTGAGAGACCCGTCGGGTCTGGGGCCAACGTCCTGACTTTC
.,TRBV7-2,TRBD1,TRBJ2-7,CASSLVARTGRLEQYF,TGTGCCAGCAGCTTAGTGGCCCGGACAGGACGGCTGGAGCAGTACTTC
.,TRBV6-5,TRBD1,TRBJ1-1,CASSYLRGLTEAFF,TGTGCCAGCAGTTACTTGAGGGGGCTCACTGAAGCTTTCTTT
.,TRBV30,.,TRBJ1-3,CAWSVDGAGNTIYF,TGTGCCTGGAGTGTCGATGGAGCTGGAAACACCATATATTTT
once,TRBV28,.,TRBJ2-2,CASSLAGELFF,TGTGCCAGCAGCCTCGCCGGGGAGCTGTTTTTT
.,TRBV6-1,.,TRBJ2-7,CASSEAQAFSYEQYF,TGTGCCAGCAGTGAAGCACAGGCTTTTTCCTACGAGCAGTACTTC
.,TRBV4-1,TRBD2,TRBJ2-7,CASSQDRSGSSYEQYF,TGCGCCAGCAGCCAAGATAGAAGCGGGAGCTCCTACGAGCAGTACTTC
many,TRBV14,TRBD2,TRBJ2-7,CASSRGGLAVTYEQYF,TGTGCCAGCAGCCGTGGGGGACTAGCGGTAACCTACGAGCAGTACTTC
.,TRBV27,.,TRBJ1-5,CASSLKVGGRYQPQHF,TGTGCCAGCAGTTTAAAGGTTGGGGGCCGTTATCAGCCCCAGCATTTT
.,TRBV5-1,TRBD2,TRBJ2-2,CASSGLAGQTNTGELFF,TGCGCCAGCAGCGGACTAGCGGGGCAAACGAACACCGGGGAGCTGTTTTTT
.,TRBV30,TRBD1,TRBJ1-2,CAWSAGGAGYTF,TGTGCCTGGAGTGCAGGGGGCGCCGGCTACACCTTC
.,TRBV5-1,.,TRBJ2-1,CASSPGDLSYNEQFF,TGCGCCAGCAGCCCCGGGGATTTATCCTACAATGAGCAGTTCTTC
once,TRBV10-3,.,TRBJ1-5,CAIRGPGDQPQHF,TGTGCCATCAGGGGGCCGGGAGATCAGCCCCAGCATTTT
.,TRBV18,TRBD2,TRBJ2-5,CASSPRTRVETQYF,TGTGCCAGCTCACCACGGACTAGGGTAGAGACCCAGTACTTC
.,TRBV11-2,TRBD2,TRBJ2-5,CASSRLPLAGGQETQYF,TGTGCCAGCAGCCGCCTGCCGTTAGCGGGAGGGCAAGAGACCCAGTACTTC
once,TRBV11-2,.,TRBJ2-5,CASSFEVAETQYF,TGTGCCAGCAGCTTTGAGGTTGCAGAGACCCAGTACTTC
.,TRBV25-1,.,TRBJ2-7,CASSAVKYEQYF,TGTGCCAGCAGTGCGGTGAAATACGAGCAGTACTTC
.,TRBV30,TRBD2,TRBJ2-3,CAWSTGTSGRYTDTQYF,TGTGCCTGGAGTACCGGGACTAGCGGGAGGTACACAGATACGCAGTATTTT
.,TRBV11-2,TRBD2,TRBJ2-7,CASSLVLLAGGPHEQYF,TGTGCCAGCAGCTTAGTCCTACTAGCGGGAGGGCCCCACGAGCAGTACTTC
.,TRBV11-2,TRBD1,TRBJ2-1,CASSPRTGGNEQFF,TGTGCCAGCAGCCCCCGGACAGGGGGCAATGAGCAGTTCTTC
.,TRBV29-1,.,TRBJ2-2,CSPRPGRNTGELFF,TGCAGCCCGCGCCCGGGCAGAAACACCGGGGAGCTGTTTTTT
.,TRBV25-1,.,TRBJ1-5,CASSEFGYQPQHF,TGTGCCAGCAGTGAATTTGGGTATCAGCCCCAGCATTTT
once,TRBV5-4,.,TRBJ1-2,CASSLVTEEGYTF,TGTGCCAGCAGCCTAGTGACGGAAGAAGGCTACACCTTC
.,TRBV4-1,.,TRBJ2-7,CASSVGGGGYEQYF,TGCGCCAGCAGCGTAGGGGGAGGAGGCTACGAGCAGTACTTC
.,TRBV30,.,TRBJ2-2,CAWSVAFGISTGELFF,TGTGCCTGGAGTGTAGCGTTCGGGATCTCAACCGGGGAGCTGTTTTTT
.,TRBV14,.,TRBJ2-3,CASSQGLVPDTQYF,TGTGCCAGCAGCCAAGGGTTAGTTCCAGATACGCAGTATTTT
.,TRBV4-1,.,TRBJ1-1,CASSHKTGLNTEAFF,TGCGCCAGCAGCCACAAGACCGGACTGAACACTGAAGCTTTCTTT
.,TRBV11-2,.,TRBJ2-7,CASSPLQGIYEQYF,TGTGCCAGCAGCCCACTTCAGGGGATCTACGAGCAGTACTTC
.,TRBV20-1,.,TRBJ2-7,CSASLTYEQYF,TGCAGTGCTAGTCTCACCTACGAGCAGTACTTC
.,TRBV6-1,.,TRBJ2-7,CASSEQPSSYEQYF,TGTGCCAGCAGTGAACAGCCGAGCTCCTACGAGCAGTACTTC
.,TRBV30,TRBD1,TRBJ1-3,CAWSLRDRYSSGNTIYF,TGTGCCTGGAGCCTAAGGGACAGGTACAGCTCTGGAAACACCATATATTTT
.,TRBV11-2,.,TRBJ2-7,CASSSAYEQYF,TGTGCCAGCAGCTCCGCCTACGAGCAGTACTTC
once,TRBV28,.,TRBJ1-5,CASCHPAGNQPQHF,TGTGCCAGCTGCCACCCCGCTGGCAATCAGCCCCAGCATTTT
.,TRBV28,.,TRBJ1-2,CASSTSGTLYGYTF,TGTGCCAGCAGTACGTCCGGGACACTCTATGGCTACACCTTC